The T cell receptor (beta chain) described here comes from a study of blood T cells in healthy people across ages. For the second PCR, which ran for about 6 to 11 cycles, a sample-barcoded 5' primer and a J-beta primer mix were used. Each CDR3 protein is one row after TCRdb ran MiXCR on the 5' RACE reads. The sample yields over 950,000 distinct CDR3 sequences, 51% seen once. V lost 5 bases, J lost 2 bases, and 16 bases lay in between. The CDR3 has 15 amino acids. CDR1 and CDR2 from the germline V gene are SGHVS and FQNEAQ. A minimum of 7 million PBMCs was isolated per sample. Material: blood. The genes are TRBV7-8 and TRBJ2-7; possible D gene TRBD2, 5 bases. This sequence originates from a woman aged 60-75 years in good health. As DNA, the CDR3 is TGTGCCAGCAGCCAGGTACGGGGTCAGCCCTACGAGCAGTACTTC. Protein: CASSQVRGQPYEQYF.